This paragraph covers one TCR beta chain sequence. TCRdb's table, derived via immunoSEQ multiplex PCR, lists solely in-frame clones and lacks some. The sample shows roughly 150,000 clones, around 89% of them seen only once. The data stem from a study of cytomegalovirus exposure and HLA in healthy donors. Trimming removed 3 bases from V and 0 bases from J; junction bases left unmatched: 7. Germline V lookup: CDR1 PRHDT, CDR2 FYEKMQ (reference sequence). There are 17 residues in the CDR3. The chain has TRBV13 and TRBJ1-2; 10 nucleotides align to TRBD1. Sequencing was performed on PBMCs. The receptor was derived from a young man in good health and CMV-seronegative. CDR3 sequence (DNA): TGTGCCAGCAGCTTCGGACAGGGGGTGTCAGCTAACTATGGCTACACCTTC. Its protein product is CASSFGQGVSANYGYTF.